The present T cell receptor (beta chain) was sequenced within a study of T cells after somatic rescue of genetic block. CDR3 length: 13 residues. CDR1 is SGHVS and CDR2 is FQNEAQ in the germline V gene. Trimming cost V 3 bases and J 5 bases, with 10 bases left between them. Assay: immunoSEQ multiplex PCR; the TCRdb copy retains only in-frame clones and omits some. The sample contains tens of thousands of clones, just under 90% of which appear only once. This chain joins TRBV7-8 and TRBJ1-2; D possibly corresponds to TRBD1 (5 bases). The receptor comes from a woman between 18 and 29 years old. The sample comprised peripheral blood mononuclear cells (PBMCs). The CDR3 coding sequence is TGTGCCAGCAGCTTTCCAGGGAGTTATGGCTACACCTTC. Residues: CASSFPGSYGYTF.